A selection of T cell receptor beta chains follows, all from one sample in a study of T cell responses to AZD1222 COVID-19 vaccine. This table comes from immunoSEQ multiplex PCR, and its TCRdb copy is limited to in-frame clones, with some not included. The sample carries about 160,000 clones, roughly 93% recorded once. This material consisted of peripheral blood, taken on day 0 of AZD1222 vaccination. All receptors derive from an adult in good health. Both conserved end residues are part of each CDR3. The D gene is left open where the match is weak. Size is omitted from some rows. Given values are once, few, many or a class for expanded clones.

d_gene	abundance	v_gene	j_gene	CDR3nt	CDR3aa
NA	NA	TRBV7-9	TRBJ1-2	TGTGCCAGCAGCTTAGCGACAAGTTATGGCTACACCTTC	CASSLATSYGYTF
TRBD2	NA	TRBV5-4	TRBJ2-1	TGTGCCAGCAGCTCCAGCGGGGGGGCCTACAATGAGCAGTTCTTC	CASSSSGGAYNEQFF
NA	NA	TRBV2	TRBJ2-5	TGTGCCAGCAGTGAGACAGAAGAGACCCAGTACTTC	CASSETEETQYF
TRBD2	NA	TRBV11-1	TRBJ2-3	TGTGCCAGCAGCCAGCGGGGGCCGAGCACAGATACGCAGTATTTT	CASSQRGPSTDTQYF
NA	NA	TRBV5-6	TRBJ1-5	TGTGCCAGCAGCGTGGGACTTAATCAGCCCCAGCATTTT	CASSVGLNQPQHF
NA	NA	TRBV21-1	TRBJ1-1	TGTGCCAGCAGCAAAGTTATCGGGACAGATTCCATGAACACTGAAGCTTTCTTT	CASSKVIGTDSMNTEAFF
NA	NA	TRBV19	TRBJ2-5	TGTGCCAGTAGTATGTCGGCAGGAGAACAAGAGACCCAGTACTTC	CASSMSAGEQETQYF
NA	NA	TRBV5-1	TRBJ1-5	TGCGCCAGCAGGTACAGGGCGAGGGATAGCAATCAGCCCCAGCATTTT	CASRYRARDSNQPQHF
NA	NA	TRBV6-5	TRBJ2-2	TGTGCCAGCAGTTTATCAGGGACGACCGGGGAGCTGTTTTTT	CASSLSGTTGELFF
NA	NA	TRBV13	TRBJ1-3	TGTGCCAGCAGTCTATTACAGAACTCTGGAAACACCATATATTTT	CASSLLQNSGNTIYF
NA	once	TRBV19	TRBJ2-3	TGTGCCAGTAGTATTTCAGGCCCAGATACGCAGTATTTT	CASSISGPDTQYF
NA	NA	TRBV6-1	TRBJ1-3	TGTGCCAGCAGTGAGGGTCACAGATTTCACTCTGGAAACACCATATATTTT	CASSEGHRFHSGNTIYF
NA	NA	TRBV3-1/TRBV3-2	TRBJ2-2	TGTGCCAGCAGCCAAGATAGGCCAGGGTATCAATCCGGGGAGCTGTTTTTT	CASSQDRPGYQSGELFF
NA	once	TRBV12-5	TRBJ1-4	TGTGCTAGTGCTTCGGGACGGCCGAATGAAAAACTGTTTTTT	CASASGRPNEKLFF
NA	NA	TRBV5-1	TRBJ2-7	TGCGCCAGCAGCTTGGAGGACGGTACCTACGAGCAGTACTTC	CASSLEDGTYEQYF
NA	once	TRBV3-1/TRBV3-2	TRBJ2-5	TGTGCCAGCAGCCAAGAGACAGACGTTTTTGAGACCCAGTACTTC	CASSQETDVFETQYF
NA	NA	TRBV4-3	TRBJ1-5	TGCGCCAGCAGCCAAGATGGGGGGACAAACTATCAGCCCCAGCATTTT	CASSQDGGTNYQPQHF
NA	NA	TRBV6-2/TRBV6-3	TRBJ1-2	TGTGCCAGCAGTTACTCCGGGCAACGCCAGGGCTACACCTTC	CASSYSGQRQGYTF
TRBD1	once	TRBV28	TRBJ1-5	TGTGCCAGCAGTCCTGGGACAGGGAGGCATCAGCCCCAGCATTTT	CASSPGTGRHQPQHF
NA	NA	TRBV5-1	TRBJ1-1	TGCGCCAGCAGCTTGGATGCAGGGTGGGACACTGAAGCTTTCTTT	CASSLDAGWDTEAFF
NA	NA	TRBV7-2	TRBJ2-3	TGTGCCAGCAGCTTCTTCTTGGGGGGCCGGGAGTCAGATACGCAGTATTTT	CASSFFLGGRESDTQYF
NA	once	TRBV27	TRBJ1-4	TGTGCCAGCAGTTTAGGAAGTAGGTCAAATGAAAAACTGTTTTTT	CASSLGSRSNEKLFF
TRBD1	once	TRBV3-1/TRBV3-2	TRBJ2-5	TGTGCCAGCAGCTCCGGACAGGGGGCAGGGGAGACCCAGTACTTC	CASSSGQGAGETQYF
TRBD1	once	TRBV10-3	TRBJ1-4	TGTGCCATCAGACCAGGGGGGGATGAAAAACTGTTTTTT	CAIRPGGDEKLFF
TRBD2	NA	TRBV19	TRBJ2-3	TGTGCCAGTACCCGCTGGGATACTAGCGGGGGTATAGATACGCAGTATTTT	CASTRWDTSGGIDTQYF
TRBD2	NA	TRBV20-1	TRBJ2-3	TGCAGTGCTAGTCCTAGCGGGGGGGGCACAGATACGCAGTATTTT	CSASPSGGGTDTQYF
NA	NA	TRBV7-8	TRBJ2-7	TGTGCCAGCAGCCGGGGATTCTCCTACGAGCAGTACTTC	CASSRGFSYEQYF
NA	NA	TRBV4-1	TRBJ1-2	TGCGCCAGCAGCCAGCCTCAGGGTTACGGCTACACCTTC	CASSQPQGYGYTF
TRBD1	NA	TRBV7-9	TRBJ1-5	TGTGCCAGCAGCTTGTCAGGGGGCGAAGGCAATCAGCCCCAGCATTTT	CASSLSGGEGNQPQHF
NA	NA	TRBV2	TRBJ1-6	TGTGCCAGCGGGGGTGGAGGGAACACCTATAATTCACCCCTCCACTTT	CASGGGGNTYNSPLHF
NA	NA	TRBV2	TRBJ1-5	TGTGCCAGCACCGTCAGTTATAGCAATCAGCCCCAGCATTTT	CASTVSYSNQPQHF
TRBD1	NA	TRBV5-1	TRBJ1-1	TGCGCCAGCAGCCCGCGACCGGGGACAGGGGGTTTGAACACTGAAGCTTTCTTT	CASSPRPGTGGLNTEAFF
TRBD1	NA	TRBV19	TRBJ2-1	TGTGCCAGTAGTAAGGACAGGGCTCGGGCACCAAATGAGCAGTTCTTC	CASSKDRARAPNEQFF
TRBD1	NA	TRBV11-3	TRBJ1-2	TGTGCCAGCAGCCCATCGGGGACAGGTCCTTACTATGGCTACACCTTC	CASSPSGTGPYYGYTF
NA	NA	TRBV19	TRBJ1-5	TGTGCCAGTAGTATAGGCAGGGGTAGCAATCAGCCCCAGCATTTT	CASSIGRGSNQPQHF
NA	once	TRBV5-1	TRBJ1-1	TGCGCCAGCAGCTTGGCTCAGGGAGGGGAGAAAGCTTTCTTT	CASSLAQGGEKAFF
NA	NA	TRBV19	TRBJ1-5	TGTGCCAGTAATAGTATGAAGACAGTGCGCCGGGAGCCCCAGCATTTT	CASNSMKTVRREPQHF
TRBD1	NA	TRBV7-8	TRBJ2-1	TGTGCCAGCAGCTCTTCCGGGACAGGGACCTACAATGAGCAGTTCTTC	CASSSSGTGTYNEQFF
TRBD1	NA	TRBV6-6	TRBJ1-2	TGTGCCAGCAGTTACCCCGGACAGGGTAGTAATGGCTACACCTTC	CASSYPGQGSNGYTF
NA	NA	TRBV15	TRBJ1-1	TGTGCCACCAGCAGAGATGAGGTGGGGATTGAAGCTTTCTTT	CATSRDEVGIEAFF
TRBD1	NA	TRBV18	TRBJ1-3	TGTGCCAGCTCACAGACAGGGGGAGTTGGAAACACCATATATTTT	CASSQTGGVGNTIYF
TRBD2	NA	TRBV7-2	TRBJ2-5	TGTGCCAGCAGCACCATCGTAGCGGGGGGATTTTCCCAGTACTTC	CASSTIVAGGFSQYF
TRBD1	NA	TRBV5-6	TRBJ2-3	TGTGCCAGCAGCTTCCCGACAGGGGGCGGCACAGATACGCAGTATTTT	CASSFPTGGGTDTQYF
TRBD1	NA	TRBV7-2	TRBJ2-1	TGTGCCAGCAGCCGCCGGGGACAGGGGGCTGTGGATGAGCAGTTCTTC	CASSRRGQGAVDEQFF
TRBD2	NA	TRBV7-3	TRBJ2-3	TGTGCCAGCAGCTTAAGATCAAGAACTAGCGGGGGCCCCAATACGCAGTATTTT	CASSLRSRTSGGPNTQYF
TRBD1	NA	TRBV18	TRBJ1-3	TGTGCCAGCTCACCCCAGGACAGGGGCTCCATATATTTT	CASSPQDRGSIYF
NA	NA	TRBV6-5	TRBJ2-1	TGTGCCAGCAGGTCGGTATACAATGAGCAGTTCTTC	CASRSVYNEQFF
NA	NA	TRBV6-5	TRBJ2-2	TGTGCCAGCGTCAGGGGTACCGGGGAGCTGTTTTTT	CASVRGTGELFF
TRBD1	NA	TRBV5-8	TRBJ1-4	TGTGCCAGCAGCCGACAGGGGGCGCAGAGGGTAAAACTGTTTTTT	CASSRQGAQRVKLFF
TRBD1	NA	TRBV3-1/TRBV3-2	TRBJ1-2	TGTGCCAGCAGCATCACTTCTCTGGGACAGGGGGCCGTTCTGTATGGCTACACCTTC	CASSITSLGQGAVLYGYTF
TRBD2	NA	TRBV29-1	TRBJ2-5	TGCAGCGTTGAAGGTTTGATTAGCGGGGGGGCGATGGCAGAGACCCAGTACTTC	CSVEGLISGGAMAETQYF